This TCR beta chain appears in the sequencing data of a study of T cell responses to AZD1222 COVID-19 vaccine. Study-wide points: Donors were mostly white British, more females; clonal diversity possibly underestimated.

Data came from immunoSEQ multiplex PCR; TCRdb stores just in-frame clones and leaves some out. The sample shows fewer than 110,000 clones, roughly 87% of them seen only once. Comments on this clone: Its antigen is unknown.

The receptor comes from an adult in good health. The starting material was peripheral blood, obtained on day 0 of AZD1222 vaccination.

The CDR3 sequence: CASTRPGGNEQFF. CDR3 DNA: TGTGCCAGCACTCGACCCGGGGGCAATGAGCAGTTCTTC. The J gene is TRBJ2-1, the V gene TRBV6-5; maybe TRBD2 (6 bases). Germline loops: CDR1 MNHEY, CDR2 SVGAGI. Trimming removed 7 bases from V and 6 bases from J, with 13 bases in between. The CDR3 runs 13 residues.